This TCR beta chain was profiled in a study of identical twins. MiXCR was run by TCRdb on the 5' RACE reads, yielding one entry per CDR3 protein. The sample consists of around 670,000 distinct CDR3 sequences, 5.5% to 6.5% of them appearing once. The length of the CDR3 is 16 residues. The trim removed 0 bases at V and 8 bases at J, leaving 8 bases unmatched. From germline, CDR1 is LGHNA and CDR2 YSLEER. This clonotype showed up just a few times. Sequencing input: naive T cells sorted from blood. This chain connects TRBV4-3 to TRBJ2-1; 9 bases map to TRBD2. The TCR comes from a man aged 18 to 35 in good health. CDR3 DNA sequence: TGCGCCAGCAGCCAAGACCCAGCGGGAGGTTTAGATGAGCAGTTCTTC. It is translated as CASSQDPAGGLDEQFF.